Listed below are T cell receptor beta chains from one sample, sequenced in a study of blood T cells in healthy people across ages. Each CDR3 protein is one row after TCRdb ran MiXCR on the 5' RACE reads. The sample consists of about 1.8 million distinct CDR3 sequences, roughly 52% of them appearing once. Material for sequencing was blood. The receptors stem from a woman aged 40 to 50 in good health. CDR3s include the opening cysteine and the closing phenylalanine or tryptophan. A D gene is named only where the DNA matches it firmly. Clone size is stated in some rows and not others, as once, few, many or a class when expanded.

j_call,v_call,d_call,cdr3_length,clone_size,cdr3_nt,cdr3_aa
TRBJ2-3,TRBV5-1,TRBD1,16,few,TGCGCCAGCAGCTCCCTGGGGACAGCACTCACAGATACGCAGTATTTT,CASSSLGTALTDTQYF
TRBJ1-4,TRBV5-1,.,16,.,TGCGCCAGCAGCGTAGGTCCGGCAGGAACTAATGAAAAACTGTTTTTT,CASSVGPAGTNEKLFF
TRBJ1-2,TRBV5-1,.,19,few,TGCGCCAGCAGCTTGGGTACACCGGTCAGAAATCCGACCTATTATGGCTACACCTTC,CASSLGTPVRNPTYYGYTF
TRBJ2-5,TRBV9,TRBD2,16,few,TGTGCCAGCAGCGTAGCAGCGGGGGGGTCTCAAGAGACCCAGTACTTC,CASSVAAGGSQETQYF
TRBJ1-5,TRBV6-1,TRBD1,17,.,TGTGCCAGCAGTGAACCCACAGGGGGCACGAGCAATCAGCCCCAGCATTTT,CASSEPTGGTSNQPQHF
TRBJ2-1,TRBV29-1,TRBD2,15,few,TGCAGCGGGAAGCGGGGGGGAAGCTCCTACAATGAGCAGTTCTTC,CSGKRGGSSYNEQFF
TRBJ2-7,TRBV7-9,TRBD1,14,few,TGTGCCAGCAGCTTAGAGACAGGGCCTATCGAGCAGTACTTC,CASSLETGPIEQYF
TRBJ1-2,TRBV21-1,.,14,few,TGTGCCAGCAGCTCCCCCCGACCTAACTATGGCTACACCTTC,CASSSPRPNYGYTF
TRBJ2-7,TRBV6-6,TRBD1,13,few,TGTGCCAGCAGTTTCACAGGGGAACACGAGCAGTACTTC,CASSFTGEHEQYF
TRBJ2-7,TRBV20-1,TRBD2,16,.,TGCAGTGCTAGAGACTTTTTAGCGGGGCCCTCCTACGAGCAGTACTTC,CSARDFLAGPSYEQYF
TRBJ2-5,TRBV5-1,.,18,.,TGCGCCAGCAGCCCGCAACCAACGGGGACGCCCCAATTAGAGACCCAGTACTTC,CASSPQPTGTPQLETQYF
TRBJ2-7,TRBV21-1,.,17,few,TGTGCCAGCAGCCAACACCGAATCGGGGGGCTTCCCTACGAGCAGTACTTC,CASSQHRIGGLPYEQYF
TRBJ2-7,TRBV2,TRBD2,15,few,TGTGCCAGCAGTGCCGATGGGGGGGTCCCCTACGAGCAGTACTTC,CASSADGGVPYEQYF
TRBJ1-2,TRBV28,TRBD1,17,.,TGTGCCAGCAGTTCCTCACAGAGACAGGGGGCGATCTATGGCTACACCTTC,CASSSSQRQGAIYGYTF
TRBJ2-4,TRBV29-1,TRBD2,15,.,TGCAGCGTTGAACCTTTGAGCGGGGGGGCCTACGGGCAGTACTTC,CSVEPLSGGAYGQYF
TRBJ2-3,TRBV24-1,.,14,.,TGTGCCACCAGTGATGCGACGAGTCCCGATACGCAGTATTTT,CATSDATSPDTQYF
TRBJ2-3,TRBV4-3,TRBD2,17,few,TGCGCCAGCAGCCAAGATCTGACTAGCGGGGCTACAGATACGCAGTATTTT,CASSQDLTSGATDTQYF
TRBJ1-2,TRBV7-9,TRBD1,15,many,TGTGCCAGCAGTTTCCCTGGACAGGGGTCCTACGGCTACACCTTC,CASSFPGQGSYGYTF
TRBJ1-1,TRBV29-1,.,15,few,TGCAGCGTTGAAGATCGGGGAGGGGTCGGCACTGAAGCTTTCTTT,CSVEDRGGVGTEAFF
TRBJ2-7,TRBV9,.,16,.,TGTGCCAGCAGCGTAGGGCCGCGGGCGGACTCCTACGAGCAGTACTTC,CASSVGPRADSYEQYF
TRBJ1-5,TRBV12-3/TRBV12-4,.,14,.,TGTGCCAGCAGTTCTCATCTTGAAAATCAGCCCCAGCATTTT,CASSSHLENQPQHF
TRBJ1-2,TRBV4-3,.,14,.,TGCGCCAGCAGCCACTCCAAAGGGCAGGGAAGCTACACCTTC,CASSHSKGQGSYTF
TRBJ2-1,TRBV24-1,TRBD2,12,.,TGTGCCACCAGTATCGGGGGGAGTGAGCAGTTCTTC,CATSIGGSEQFF
TRBJ2-1,TRBV11-2,TRBD2,14,.,TGTGCCAGCAGCTACGGACTAGCGGGGGCTGAGCAGTTCTTC,CASSYGLAGAEQFF
TRBJ2-2,TRBV4-2,.,17,.,TGTGCCAGCAGCCAAGAAGGGACGGGCTACTCGAGCGGGGAGCTGTTTTTT,CASSQEGTGYSSGELFF
TRBJ2-7,TRBV28,.,14,.,TGTGCCAGCAGGGCCACCGGGGCACCCTACGAGCAGTACTTC,CASRATGAPYEQYF
TRBJ2-6,TRBV7-2,TRBD1,18,few,TGTGCCAGCAGCGGTTGGACAGGGGGAGTATTTGGGGCCAACGTCCTGACTTTC,CASSGWTGGVFGANVLTF
TRBJ2-4,TRBV5-1,.,15,.,TGCGCCAGCAGCTTGGGGACGGGGGGCCGGGGCATTCAGTACTTC,CASSLGTGGRGIQYF
TRBJ1-4,TRBV25-1,.,14,.,TGTGCCAGCAGGGACAGCCTCCTAAATGAAAAACTGTTTTTT,CASRDSLLNEKLFF